The present T cell receptor (beta chain) was sequenced within a study of human T cells and chemical hapten exposure. The trim removed 2 bases at V and 0 bases at J, leaving 8 bases unmatched. Germline V CDR1 and CDR2: DFQATT, SNEGSKA (reference sequence). The length of the CDR3 is 16 residues. TCRdb redid the calling of the RACE reads with MiXCR, one entry per CDR3 protein. The profile covers tens of thousands of distinct CDR3 sequences, with 10% appearing a single time and about 1.3% taken by the ten largest. This clonotype was counted many times. Described time point: patch test 1, 2 weeks after DPC sensitization. The sample's treatment: therapeutic diphenylcyclopropenone sensitization with weekly scalp DPC.

This chain uses TRBV20-1 with TRBJ2-3, with 7 positions matching TRBD2. The specimen was whole blood, collected in connection with sensitization to the hapten diphenylcyclopropenone (DPC). This clonotype originated in a woman aged 50 to 65 with alopecia areata. Some clones in this sample may be carry-over from other donors' samples. The CDR3, as DNA: TGCAGTGCTAGACCCCTGGGACTATCTAGCACAGATACGCAGTATTTT. Its protein is CSARPLGLSSTDTQYF.